One sample yielded the 28 T cell receptor beta chains listed below, sequenced in a study of neurological immune-mediated disorders. Time point meaning: longitudinal time-point 3. TCRdb ran MiXCR on the 5' RACE reads and lists one entry per CDR3 protein. The sample includes approximately 84,000 distinct CDR3 sequences, roughly 4.3% of them seen just once. The specimen sequenced was PBMCs. The source is a woman in her sixties with multiple sclerosis.

This clonotype came up many times. V gene TRBV28 combines with J gene TRBJ2-5; tentative D call: TRBD1 (6 bases). The CDR3 length is 14 residues. V lost 5 bases, J lost 1 base, and 11 bases lay in between. CDR1 and CDR2 from the germline V gene are MDHEN and SYDVKM. The chain's CDR3 is CASSPGQTQETQYF. CDR3 sequence (DNA): TGTGCCAGCAGTCCTGGACAGACCCAAGAGACCCAGTACTTC. The full variable domain, its missing parts supplied by reference TRBV28 and TRBJ2-5, is DVKVTQSSRYLVKRTGEKVFLECVQDMDHENMFWYRQDPGLGLRLIYFSYDVKMKEKGDIPEGYSVSREKKERFSLILESASTNQTSMYLCASSPGQTQETQYFGPGTRLLVL.

This clonotype was detected many times. The chain employs TRBV6-6 and TRBJ1-2, with TRBD1 as a possible D gene (5 bases). The CDR3 sequence is 13 residues long. Deletions cut 4 bases from V and 6 bases from J, with 12 bases between. The germline CDR1 and CDR2 sequences are MNHNY and SVGAGI (reference sequence). In DNA, the CDR3 is TGTGCCAGCAGTTTACACCCGACAGATGGCTACACCTTC. The encoded protein is CASSLHPTDGYTF.

This clonotype was recorded at least ten times. This chain joins TRBV5-1 and TRBJ1-6, with TRBD1 as a possible D gene (5 bases). V gave up 0 bases and J gave up 5 bases, with 9 bases separating them. Germline V gene data show CDR1 as SGHRS and CDR2 as YFSETQ. This CDR3 is built from 15 residues. CDR3 protein: CASSLAQGDNSPLHF. The DNA for the CDR3 is TGCGCCAGCAGCTTGGCTCAGGGTGATAATTCACCCCTCCACTTT. The full variable domain, with the rest looked up from reference TRBV5-1 and TRBJ1-6, is KAGVTQTPRYLIKTRGQQVTLSCSPISGHRSVSWYQQTPGQGLQFLFEYFSETQRNKGNFPGRFSGRQFSNSRSEMNVSTLELGDSALYLCASSLAQGDNSPLHFGNGTRLTVT.

The sample holds many counts of this clonotype. The chain has TRBV5-1 and TRBJ1-1; D might be TRBD1 (5 bases). V lost 0 bases and J 0 bases, leaving 9 bases between the germline ends. Germline lookup yields CDR1 SGHRS and CDR2 YFSETQ. This CDR3 spans 15 amino acids. The CDR3 reads CASSLAARVNTEAFF. CDR3 sequence (DNA): TGCGCCAGCAGCTTGGCCGCCAGGGTGAACACTGAAGCTTTCTTT.

This clonotype was counted at least ten times. This chain connects TRBV4-1 to TRBJ2-7; D may match TRBD1 or TRBD2 (6 bases each). CDR1 is MGHRA and CDR2 is YSYEKL in the germline V gene. Between the trimmed V and J ends, which lost 1 base and 3 bases, there was a span of 16 bases. CDR3 length equals 16 residues. The CDR3 DNA follows: TGCGCCAGCAGCCAAGGGGGGGCCCGGGTCCTCTACGAGCAGTACTTC. It codes for CASSQGGARVLYEQYF.

This clonotype has a count of ten or more. At one end, the junction sequence differs from germline, possibly due to a read error. The J gene is TRBJ1-2, the V gene TRBV6-5; 7 bases are shared with TRBD1. Per germline, CDR1 MNHEY and CDR2 SVGAGI. The CDR3 has 13 amino acids. CDR3 sequence: CASSYGQGELSYF. CDR3 sequence (DNA): TGTGCCAGCAGTTACGGGCAGGGGGAACTCTCCTACTTC.

This clonotype was detected many times. The chain recombines TRBV5-1 with TRBJ1-1; 10 bases map to TRBD1. Trimming removed 3 bases from V and 3 bases from J; junction bases left unmatched: 2. CDR3 size: 14 residues. Germline lookup yields CDR1 SGHRS and CDR2 YFSETQ. CDR3 amino acids: CASSSGQGYTEAFF. CDR3 coding DNA: TGCGCCAGCAGCTCGGGACAGGGGTACACTGAAGCTTTCTTT.

About this clonotype itself: This may arise from a read error, as a much more abundant clone is one base away. The V gene is TRBV6-4, the J gene TRBJ1-1; TRBD1 is a possible D gene (6 bases). The CDR3 is 13 residues long. Germline lookup yields CDR1 MRHNA and CDR2 SNTAGT. This CDR3 reads CVSSDGGHTEAFF. DNA of the CDR3: TGTGTCAGCAGTGATGGGGGCCACACTGAAGCTTTCTTT.

With respect to this clonotype: A read error is possible here, since a much larger clone lies one base away. The chain couples TRBV12-3 or TRBV12-4 to TRBJ2-1; D is unresolved. This CDR3 is built from 12 residues. The V end was cut by 6 bases, the J end by 3 bases, with 6 bases between. The CDR3 DNA reads TGTGCCAGCAGCCCCGACTACAATGAGCAGTTCTTC. Translation gives CASSPDYNEQFF.

There are many counts of this clonotype. The V and J genes are TRBV5-6 and TRBJ2-7; 8 nucleotides match TRBD1. Germline V lookup: CDR1 SGHDT, CDR2 YYEEEE. The V gene end was trimmed by 1 base and the J gene end by 7 bases; junction bases not matched to a gene: 10. The CDR3 runs to 15 residues. For the CDR3, the DNA is TGTGCCAGCAGCTTGCTGACACAGGGGGTGGGGGAGCAGTACTTC. Translated: CASSLLTQGVGEQYF.

This clonotype was recorded at least ten times. CDR3 amino acids: CASSREGGTELFF. The CDR3 DNA follows: TGCGCCAGCAGCAGAGAAGGGGGGACGGAACTGTTTTTT. The chain employs TRBV5-1 and TRBJ1-4; tentative D call: TRBD1 (6 bases). The CDR3 spans 13 residues. Germline CDR1 SGHRS, CDR2 YFSETQ. V lost 4 bases, J lost 12 bases, and 16 bases lay in between.

This clonotype was seen repeatedly, ten times or more. The chain links TRBV28 to TRBJ2-7; D may be TRBD1 (6 bases). Between the trimmed V and J ends, which lost 7 bases and 6 bases, there was a span of 22 bases. This CDR3 contains 15 residues. Germline loops: CDR1 MDHEN, CDR2 SYDVKM. CDR3 sequence reads: CASKRPQTGLSEQYF. In nucleotides, the CDR3 is TGTGCCAGCAAACGACCCCAGACAGGTCTCTCCGAGCAGTACTTC.

This clonotype was seen ten or more times. The chain links TRBV9 to TRBJ1-1, with TRBD1 as a possible D gene (5 bases). Trimming took 1 base from V and 4 from J, leaving 11 bases between them. The CDR3 is 14 amino acids. The germline CDR1 and CDR2 sequences are SGDLS and YYNGEE. In DNA, the CDR3 is TGTGCCAGCAGCGTAAGGGAGGGGAGCACTGAAGCTTTCTTT. Amino acid sequence: CASSVREGSTEAFF.

This clonotype has at least ten counts. This chain connects TRBV28 to TRBJ2-1; D is undetermined. This CDR3 is built from 13 residues. The V and J ends lost 6 bases and 4 bases respectively, with 10 bases between them. Germline V gives CDR1 MDHEN, CDR2 SYDVKM. The CDR3 sequence is CASSPGAYNEQFF. The CDR3 DNA is TGTGCCAGCAGCCCCGGCGCATACAATGAGCAGTTCTTC.

This clonotype came up many times. The rearrangement joins TRBV6-5 to TRBJ1-1; no reliable D call. CDR3 length: 12 residues. Germline V lookup: CDR1 MNHEY, CDR2 SVGAGI. V was shortened by 5 bases and J by 5 bases, with 9 bases between the two germline ends. CDR3: CASSPGWTEAFF. The CDR3 bases are TGTGCCAGCAGTCCCGGATGGACTGAAGCTTTCTTT.

This clonotype was counted at least ten times. The chain uses TRBV5-1 and TRBJ2-5, with 8 bases aligning to TRBD2. The CDR3 is 14 residues long. Looked up from germline, CDR1 is SGHRS and CDR2 is YFSETQ. Trimming at V came to 4 bases and at J to 3 bases, leaving 5 bases not matched to a gene. The DNA for the CDR3 is TGCGCCAGCAGCACAGCGGGGGTTAAAGAGACCCAGTACTTC. It translates to CASSTAGVKETQYF.

This clonotype occurred many times. J is TRBJ2-5 and V is TRBV5-1; 8 bases line up with TRBD2. Looked up from germline, CDR1 is SGHRS and CDR2 is YFSETQ. With V trimmed by 2 bases and J by 0 bases, 3 bases remained unmatched. CDR3 length: 15 amino acids. In DNA form, the CDR3 reads TGCGCCAGCAGCTTAATAGCGGGGAACCAAGAGACCCAGTACTTC. It codes for CASSLIAGNQETQYF.

This clonotype was counted ten times or more. The V call is TRBV5-1, the J call TRBJ2-1, with D hard to call. With 0 bases removed from V and 5 bases from J, the gap between germline ends came to 9 bases. CDR1 is SGHRS, CDR2 YFSETQ, per germline. The CDR3 runs 14 residues. CDR3 nucleotide sequence: TGCGCCAGCAGCTTGGTAGGCAGTCACAATGAGCAGTTCTTC. It codes for CASSLVGSHNEQFF. The full variable domain, its missing parts supplied by reference TRBV5-1 and TRBJ2-1, is KAGVTQTPRYLIKTRGQQVTLSCSPISGHRSVSWYQQTPGQGLQFLFEYFSETQRNKGNFPGRFSGRQFSNSRSEMNVSTLELGDSALYLCASSLVGSHNEQFFGPGTRLTVL.

This clonotype turned up a few times. The chain recombines TRBV7-2 with TRBJ2-2; 9 bases fit TRBD1. In germline, CDR1 is SGHTA, CDR2 FQGNSA. After removal of 5 bases from V and 2 bases from J, the junction contained 3 bases not matched to a gene. This CDR3 has 15 residues. CDR3 nucleotide sequence: TGTGCCAGCAGCCGGACAGGGGTTAACACCGGGGAGCTGTTTTTT. It specifies CASSRTGVNTGELFF.

The sample holds many counts of this clonotype. The V gene is TRBV7-2, the J gene TRBJ1-1, with unresolved D. V was trimmed by 1 base and J by 8 bases, leaving 8 bases between them. The germline V gene encodes CDR1 SGHTA and CDR2 FQGNSA. This CDR3 region has 12 residues. CDR3 residues: CASSLVGLEAFF. Here the CDR3 DNA reads TGTGCCAGCAGCTTAGTGGGTTTGGAAGCTTTCTTT.

This clonotype was detected many times. The CDR3 ends on some other residue instead of the conserved phenylalanine or tryptophan, so this is likely a read error. No DNA is shown, since the ends of the CDR3 on it are uncertain; the CDR3 is the one TCRdb lists. This chain uses TRBV7-8 with TRBJ2-7; TRBD2 reflects the table's D call only, with no check against the DNA. The CDR3 spans 11 amino acids, including both terminal residues. Germline values: CDR1 SGHVS, CDR2 FQNEAQ. CDR3 sequence: CASSLETRISL.

This clonotype has a count of ten or more. V usage is TRBV5-1 and J usage is TRBJ2-1; TRBD2 agrees at 10 bases. This CDR3 comprises 16 residues. The V gene end was trimmed by 5 bases and the J gene end by 4 bases; junction bases not matched to a gene: 9. Germline CDR1 and CDR2: SGHRS and YFSETQ. In DNA, the CDR3 is TGCGCCAGCAGAGCGAGCGGGGGGGTTTCTTACAATGAGCAGTTCTTC. Amino acids: CASRASGGVSYNEQFF.

CDR3 amino acids: CATTPGQRFSGANVLTF. CDR3 DNA sequence: TGTGCCACCACTCCGGGACAGCGGTTTTCTGGGGCCAACGTCCTGACTTTC. The chain has TRBV14 and TRBJ2-6; 7 nucleotides match TRBD1. The CDR3 is made up of 17 amino acids. Trimming cost V 10 bases and J 1 base; bases outside gene matches: 13. Per the germline V gene, CDR1 is SGHDN and CDR2 is FVKESK.

There are many counts of this clonotype. V gene TRBV6-6 combines with J gene TRBJ2-5; D gene unclear. Trimming cost V 6 bases and J 5 bases, with 13 bases left between them. Germline lookup yields CDR1 MNHNY and CDR2 SVGAGI (reference sequence). The CDR3 totals 13 residues. CDR3 region: CASRPVGWETQYF. As DNA, the CDR3 is TGTGCCAGCAGACCGGTCGGGTGGGAGACCCAGTACTTC.

The J gene is TRBJ1-1, the V gene TRBV19; perhaps TRBD1 as D (5 bases). V lost 3 bases and J 5 bases, leaving 13 bases between the germline ends. Germline loops: CDR1 LNHDA, CDR2 SQIVND (reference sequence). This CDR3 is 14 amino acids long. The CDR3 sequence is CASSMFAGSTEAFF. The CDR3 nucleotides read TGTGCCAGTAGTATGTTTGCAGGGAGTACTGAAGCTTTCTTT.

This clonotype was recorded at least ten times. The chain is built from TRBV7-2 and TRBJ2-1; weak D call: TRBD2 (5 bases). CDR3 length: 15 amino acids. The V gene's germline CDR1 is SGHTA and CDR2 FQGNSA. Between the trimmed V and J ends, which lost 3 bases and 6 bases, there was a span of 15 bases. CDR3 sequence (DNA): TGTGCCAGCAGCTTGGACTTCGGCGGCTCCAATGAGCAGTTCTTC. Its translation is CASSLDFGGSNEQFF.

This clonotype was detected ten times or more. The chain employs TRBV11-3 and TRBJ1-3; 7 positions match TRBD1. Germline lookup yields CDR1 SGHNT and CDR2 YENEEA. Trimming cost V 4 bases and J 6 bases; bases outside gene matches: 6. This CDR3 has 14 amino acids. The CDR3 bases are TGTGCCAGCAGCTCGCGACAGGGTGAAAACACCATATATTTT. Its protein is CASSSRQGENTIYF.

This clonotype was detected many times. The chain joins TRBV5-1 to TRBJ1-2; 7 bases are shared with TRBD1. The CDR3 is 13 amino acids. Germline V CDR1 and CDR2: SGHRS, YFSETQ. With V trimmed by 7 bases and J by 3 bases, 6 bases remained unmatched. The CDR3 sequence is CASGTGEDYGYTF. The CDR3 DNA reads TGCGCCAGCGGCACAGGGGAGGACTATGGCTACACCTTC. The full variable domain, with the rest looked up from reference TRBV5-1 and TRBJ1-2, is KAGVTQTPRYLIKTRGQQVTLSCSPISGHRSVSWYQQTPGQGLQFLFEYFSETQRNKGNFPGRFSGRQFSNSRSEMNVSTLELGDSALYLCASGTGEDYGYTFGSGTRLTVV.